The rows below give T cell receptor beta chains drawn from one sample of a study of blood T cell repertoires in COVID-19. The assay was immunoSEQ multiplex PCR, and TCRdb's table has in-frame clones only and misses some. The sample lists approximately 210,000 clones, roughly 88% seen once, with around 15% in the top ten. Sequenced input: PBMCs or T cells enriched from blood (not recorded which). Receptor source: a woman between 45 and 60 years old with acute COVID-19. The CDR3 runs from the conserved cysteine through the conserved F or W. A D gene is named only where the DNA matches it firmly. A row's size may be missing; if present it is once, few, many or a size class.

TRBV28	TRBD1	TRBJ2-7	NA	TGTGCCAGCGCCGTGGGGACAGCGTCATCCTACGAGCAGTACTTC	CASAVGTASSYEQYF
TRBV10-1	NA	TRBJ1-3	NA	TGCGCCAGCATGGATAAGGACAGCCAATCTGGAAACACCATATATTTT	CASMDKDSQSGNTIYF
TRBV2	NA	TRBJ1-6	few	TGTGCCAGCATAGGACAGCTCCATAATTCACCCCTCCACTTT	CASIGQLHNSPLHF
TRBV20-1	NA	TRBJ1-2	NA	TGCAGTGCTAGTGAGGCGGGGCTGGACTATGGCTACACCTTC	CSASEAGLDYGYTF
TRBV5-1	TRBD1	TRBJ2-1	NA	TGCGCCAGCAGTCATTTTGGGGACAGCTACAATGAGCAGTTCTTC	CASSHFGDSYNEQFF
TRBV7-7	TRBD1	TRBJ2-5	once	TGTGCTAGCAGCTTAACCGGGACAGCGCCGGGGGAGACCCAGTACTTC	CASSLTGTAPGETQYF
TRBV3-1/TRBV3-2	NA	TRBJ1-2	NA	TGTGCCAGCAGCCAAGAAATTGAGAAGGGGCGAGACTATGGCTACACCTTC	CASSQEIEKGRDYGYTF
TRBV7-6	NA	TRBJ2-1	NA	TGTGCCAGCAGCTTAGGATCGGGGGTTAGCTCCTACAATGAGCAGTTCTTC	CASSLGSGVSSYNEQFF
TRBV28	NA	TRBJ1-3	NA	TGTGCCAGCAGTGTGGTCGTCGGTACCATATATTTT	CASSVVVGTIYF
TRBV18	NA	TRBJ2-3	once	TGTGCCAGCTCTCTATTACTGGCGGGGAGCACAGATACGCAGTATTTT	CASSLLLAGSTDTQYF
TRBV5-1	TRBD2	TRBJ2-1	NA	TGCGCCAGCAGCTTGGGTCTAGCGGGATCTTACGAGCAGTTCTTC	CASSLGLAGSYEQFF
TRBV6-5	TRBD1	TRBJ2-1	NA	TGTGCCAGCAGTTTGGGACAGGGGGCTAATGAGCAGTTCTTC	CASSLGQGANEQFF
TRBV7-8	TRBD2	TRBJ2-5	once	TGTGCCAGCAGCTTAGGGGGACTAGCGGGAGAGACCCAGTACTTC	CASSLGGLAGETQYF
TRBV5-6	TRBD1	TRBJ2-7	NA	TGTGCCAGCAGACCGACAGGGGGTTACGAGCAGTACTTC	CASRPTGGYEQYF
TRBV7-8	TRBD1	TRBJ2-7	NA	TGTGCCAGCAGCTGGACAGGAATAAACGATCTCTACGAGCAGTACTTC	CASSWTGINDLYEQYF
TRBV27	NA	TRBJ2-7	NA	TGTGCCAGCAGTCCACTCCCAGGTGCCACCTACGAGCAGTACTTC	CASSPLPGATYEQYF
TRBV7-9	NA	TRBJ2-5	NA	TGTGCCAGCAGCTTCGAACTACGGGAGACCCAGTACTTC	CASSFELRETQYF
TRBV5-1	TRBD1	TRBJ1-3	NA	TGCGCCAGCAGCCCAACAGGGGCCTCTGGAAACACCATATATTTT	CASSPTGASGNTIYF
TRBV7-9	TRBD1	TRBJ1-2	NA	TGTGCCAGCAGCAAACAGGGGTCCTATGGCTACACCTTC	CASSKQGSYGYTF